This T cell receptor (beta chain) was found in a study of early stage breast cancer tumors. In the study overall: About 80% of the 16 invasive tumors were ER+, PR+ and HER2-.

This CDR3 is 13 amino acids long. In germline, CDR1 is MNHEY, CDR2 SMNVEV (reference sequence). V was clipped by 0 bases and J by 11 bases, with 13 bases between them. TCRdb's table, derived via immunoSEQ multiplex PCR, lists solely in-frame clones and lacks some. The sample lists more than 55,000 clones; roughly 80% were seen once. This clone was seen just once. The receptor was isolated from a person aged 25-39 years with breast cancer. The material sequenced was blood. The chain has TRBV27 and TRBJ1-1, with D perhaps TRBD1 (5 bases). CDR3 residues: CASSLSGRDGAFF. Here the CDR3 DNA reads TGTGCCAGCAGTTTATCGGGACGTGACGGGGCTTTCTTT.